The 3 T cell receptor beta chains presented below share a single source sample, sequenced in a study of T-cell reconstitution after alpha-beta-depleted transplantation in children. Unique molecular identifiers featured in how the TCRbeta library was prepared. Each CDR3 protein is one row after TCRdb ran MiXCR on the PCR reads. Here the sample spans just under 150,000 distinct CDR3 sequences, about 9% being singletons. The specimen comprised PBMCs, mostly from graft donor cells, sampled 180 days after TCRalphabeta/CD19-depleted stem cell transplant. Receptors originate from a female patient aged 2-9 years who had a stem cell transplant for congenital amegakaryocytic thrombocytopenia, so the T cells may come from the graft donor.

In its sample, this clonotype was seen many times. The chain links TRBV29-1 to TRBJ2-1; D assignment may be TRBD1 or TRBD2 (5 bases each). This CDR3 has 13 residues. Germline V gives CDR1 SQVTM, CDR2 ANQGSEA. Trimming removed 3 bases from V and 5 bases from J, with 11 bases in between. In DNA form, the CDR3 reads TGCAGCGTTGATCCGTGGGGGAACAATGAGCAGTTCTTC. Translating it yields CSVDPWGNNEQFF.

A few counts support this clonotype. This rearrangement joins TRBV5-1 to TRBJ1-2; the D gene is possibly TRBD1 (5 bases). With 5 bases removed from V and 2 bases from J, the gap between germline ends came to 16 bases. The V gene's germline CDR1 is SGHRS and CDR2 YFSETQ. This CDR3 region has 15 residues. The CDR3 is CASRFLLTENYGYTF. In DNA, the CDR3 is TGCGCCAGCAGGTTCCTCCTGACAGAGAACTATGGCTACACCTTC.

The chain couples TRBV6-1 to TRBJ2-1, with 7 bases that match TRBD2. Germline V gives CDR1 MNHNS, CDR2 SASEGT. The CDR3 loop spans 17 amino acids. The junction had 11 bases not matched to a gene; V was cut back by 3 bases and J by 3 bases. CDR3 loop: CASSDRPGGSLYNEQFF. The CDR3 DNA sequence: TGTGCCAGCAGTGATCGACCGGGAGGCTCTCTCTACAATGAGCAGTTCTTC.